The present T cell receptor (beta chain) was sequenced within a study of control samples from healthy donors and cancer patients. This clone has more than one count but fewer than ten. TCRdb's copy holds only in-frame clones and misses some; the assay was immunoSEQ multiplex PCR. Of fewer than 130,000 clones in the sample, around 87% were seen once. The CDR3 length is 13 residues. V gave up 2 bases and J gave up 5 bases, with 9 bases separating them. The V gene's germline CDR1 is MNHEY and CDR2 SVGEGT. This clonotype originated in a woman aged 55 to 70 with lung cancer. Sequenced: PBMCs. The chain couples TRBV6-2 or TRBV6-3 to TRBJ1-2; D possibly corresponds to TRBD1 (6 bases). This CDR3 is CASSYRTGYGYTF. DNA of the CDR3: TGTGCCAGCAGTTACCGCACAGGGTATGGCTACACCTTC.